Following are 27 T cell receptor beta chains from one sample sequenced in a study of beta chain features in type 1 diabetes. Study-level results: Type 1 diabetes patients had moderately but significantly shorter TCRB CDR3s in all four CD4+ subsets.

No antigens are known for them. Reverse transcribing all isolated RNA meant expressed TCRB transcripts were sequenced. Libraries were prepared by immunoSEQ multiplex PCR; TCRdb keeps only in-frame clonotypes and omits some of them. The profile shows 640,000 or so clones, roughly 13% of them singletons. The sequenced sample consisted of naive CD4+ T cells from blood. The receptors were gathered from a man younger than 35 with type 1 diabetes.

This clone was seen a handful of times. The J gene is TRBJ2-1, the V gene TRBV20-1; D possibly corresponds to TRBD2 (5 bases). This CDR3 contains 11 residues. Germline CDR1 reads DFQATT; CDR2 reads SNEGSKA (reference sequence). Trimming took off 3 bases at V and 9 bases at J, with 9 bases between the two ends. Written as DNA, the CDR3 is TGCAGTGCTAGCGGGAAGGTTGAGCAGTTCTTC. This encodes CSASGKVEQFF.

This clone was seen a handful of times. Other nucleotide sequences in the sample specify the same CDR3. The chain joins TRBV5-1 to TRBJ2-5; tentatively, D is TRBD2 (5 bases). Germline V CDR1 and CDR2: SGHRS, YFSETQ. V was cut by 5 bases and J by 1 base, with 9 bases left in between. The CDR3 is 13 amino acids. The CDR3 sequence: CASSLGVQETQYF. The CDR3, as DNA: TGCGCCAGCAGTCTCGGGGTCCAAGAGACCCAGTACTTC.

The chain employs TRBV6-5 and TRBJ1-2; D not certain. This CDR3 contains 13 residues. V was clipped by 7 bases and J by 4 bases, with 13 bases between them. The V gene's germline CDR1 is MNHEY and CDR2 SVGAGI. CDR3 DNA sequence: TGTGCCAGCACCTCGGACGGACCCTATGGCTACACCTTC. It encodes CASTSDGPYGYTF.

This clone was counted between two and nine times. The DNA for the CDR3 is TGTGCCAGCAGCGTAGGGACCTTCTACGAGCAGTACTTC. Translated, it gives CASSVGTFYEQYF. The chain joins TRBV9 to TRBJ2-7; no reliable D call. Trimming took 0 bases from V and 3 from J, leaving 7 bases between them. This CDR3 is built from 13 residues. CDR1 SGDLS and CDR2 YYNGEE come from the germline V gene. The full variable domain, in which reference TRBV9 and TRBJ2-7 provide the parts outside the CDR3, is DSGVTQTPKHLITATGQRVTLRCSPRSGDLSVYWYQQSLDQGLQFLIQYYNGEERAKGNILERFSAQQFPDLHSELNLSSLELGDSALYFCASSVGTFYEQYFGPGTRLTVT.

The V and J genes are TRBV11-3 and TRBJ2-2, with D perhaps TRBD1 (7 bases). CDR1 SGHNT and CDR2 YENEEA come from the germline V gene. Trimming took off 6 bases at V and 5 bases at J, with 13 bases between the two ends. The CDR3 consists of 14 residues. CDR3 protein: CASSSGQATGELFF. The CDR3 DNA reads TGTGCCAGCAGTAGCGGACAGGCAACCGGGGAGCTGTTTTTT.

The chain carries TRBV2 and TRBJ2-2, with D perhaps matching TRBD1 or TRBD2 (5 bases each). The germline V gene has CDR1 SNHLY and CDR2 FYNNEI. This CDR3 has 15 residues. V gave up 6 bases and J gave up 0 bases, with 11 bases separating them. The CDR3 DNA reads TGTGCCAGCAGGCCCGGGGCGGCGAACACCGGGGAGCTGTTTTTT. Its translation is CASRPGAANTGELFF.

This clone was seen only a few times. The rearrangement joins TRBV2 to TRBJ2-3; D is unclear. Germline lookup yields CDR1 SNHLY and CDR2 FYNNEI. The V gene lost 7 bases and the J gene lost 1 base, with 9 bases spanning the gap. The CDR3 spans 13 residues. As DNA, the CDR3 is TGTGCCAGCAATAACATACGCACAGATACGCAGTATTTT. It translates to CASNNIRTDTQYF.

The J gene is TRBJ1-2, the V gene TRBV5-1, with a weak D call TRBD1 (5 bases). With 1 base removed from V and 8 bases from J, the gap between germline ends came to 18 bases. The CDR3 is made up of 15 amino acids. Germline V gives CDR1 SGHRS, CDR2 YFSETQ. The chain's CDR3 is CASSLYLGRGEGYTF. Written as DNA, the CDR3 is TGCGCCAGCAGCTTGTATTTAGGGAGGGGCGAAGGCTACACCTTC.

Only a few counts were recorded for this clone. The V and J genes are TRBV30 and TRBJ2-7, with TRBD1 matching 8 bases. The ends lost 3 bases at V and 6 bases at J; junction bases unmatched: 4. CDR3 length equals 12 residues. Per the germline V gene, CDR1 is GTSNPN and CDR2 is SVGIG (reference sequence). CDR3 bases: TGTGCCTGGAGCCCAACAGGGGGCGAGCAGTACTTC. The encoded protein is CAWSPTGGEQYF.

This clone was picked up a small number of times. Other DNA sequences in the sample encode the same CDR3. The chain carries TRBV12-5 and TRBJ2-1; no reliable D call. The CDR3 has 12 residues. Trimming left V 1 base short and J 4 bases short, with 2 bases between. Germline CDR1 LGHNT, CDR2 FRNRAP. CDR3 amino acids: CASGLGYNEQFF. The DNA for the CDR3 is TGTGCTAGTGGTTTGGGGTACAATGAGCAGTTCTTC.

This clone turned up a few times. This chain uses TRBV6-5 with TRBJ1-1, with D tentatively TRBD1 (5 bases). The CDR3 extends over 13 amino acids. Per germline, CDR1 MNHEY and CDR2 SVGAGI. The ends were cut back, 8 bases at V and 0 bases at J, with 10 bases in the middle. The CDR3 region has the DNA TGTGCCAGCCAGACAGAGGTGAACACTGAAGCTTTCTTT. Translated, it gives CASQTEVNTEAFF.

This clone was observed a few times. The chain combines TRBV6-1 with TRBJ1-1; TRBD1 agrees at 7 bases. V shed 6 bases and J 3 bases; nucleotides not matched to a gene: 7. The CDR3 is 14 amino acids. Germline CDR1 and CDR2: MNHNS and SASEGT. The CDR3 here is CASRAGTAYTEAFF. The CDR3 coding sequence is TGTGCCAGCAGGGCCGGGACAGCTTACACTGAAGCTTTCTTT.

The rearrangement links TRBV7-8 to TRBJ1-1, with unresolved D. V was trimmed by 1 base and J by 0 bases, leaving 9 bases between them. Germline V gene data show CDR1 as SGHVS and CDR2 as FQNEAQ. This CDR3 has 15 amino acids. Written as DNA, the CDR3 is TGTGCCAGCAGCTTAGTACGAGGGCTGAACACTGAAGCTTTCTTT. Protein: CASSLVRGLNTEAFF.

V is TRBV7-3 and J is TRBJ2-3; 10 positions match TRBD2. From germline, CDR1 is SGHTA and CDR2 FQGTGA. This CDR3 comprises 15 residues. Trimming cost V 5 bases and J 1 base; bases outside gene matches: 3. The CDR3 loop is CASSETSGGTDTQYF. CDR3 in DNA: TGTGCCAGCAGCGAAACTAGCGGGGGCACAGATACGCAGTATTTT.

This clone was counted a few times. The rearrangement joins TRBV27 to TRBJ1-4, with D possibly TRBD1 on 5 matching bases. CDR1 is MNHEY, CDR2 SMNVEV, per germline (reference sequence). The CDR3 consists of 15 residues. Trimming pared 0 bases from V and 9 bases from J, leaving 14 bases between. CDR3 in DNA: TGTGCCAGCAGTTTATCGATACCAGGGACGCAAAAACTGTTTTTT. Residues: CASSLSIPGTQKLFF.

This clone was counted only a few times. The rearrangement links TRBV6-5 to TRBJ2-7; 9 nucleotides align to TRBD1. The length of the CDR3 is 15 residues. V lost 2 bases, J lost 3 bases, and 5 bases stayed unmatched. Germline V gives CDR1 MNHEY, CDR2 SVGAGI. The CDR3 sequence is CASSYNGQGFYEQYF. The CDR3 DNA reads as TGTGCCAGCAGTTACAACGGACAGGGGTTCTACGAGCAGTACTTC.

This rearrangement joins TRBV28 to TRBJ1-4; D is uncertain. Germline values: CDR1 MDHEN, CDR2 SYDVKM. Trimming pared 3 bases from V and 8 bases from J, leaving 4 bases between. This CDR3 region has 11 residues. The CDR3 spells CASSLSEKLFF. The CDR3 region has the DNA TGTGCCAGCAGTTTGTCCGAAAAACTGTTTTTT.

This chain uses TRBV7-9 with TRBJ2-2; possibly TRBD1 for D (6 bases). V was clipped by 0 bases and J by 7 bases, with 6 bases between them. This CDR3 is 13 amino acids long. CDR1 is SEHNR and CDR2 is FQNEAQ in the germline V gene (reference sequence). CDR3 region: CASSLAGHGELFF. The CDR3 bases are TGTGCCAGCAGCTTAGCGGGACACGGGGAGCTGTTTTTT.

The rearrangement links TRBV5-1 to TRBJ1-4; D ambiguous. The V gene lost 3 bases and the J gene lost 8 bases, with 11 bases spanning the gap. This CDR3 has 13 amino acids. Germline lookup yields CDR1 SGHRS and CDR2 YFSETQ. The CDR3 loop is CASSSRTWEKLFF. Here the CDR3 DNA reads TGCGCCAGCAGCTCCCGGACCTGGGAAAAACTGTTTTTT.

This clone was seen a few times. The CDR3 region is CSVETRPQETQYF. CDR3 nucleotide sequence: TGCAGCGTTGAAACCAGACCTCAAGAGACCCAGTACTTC. The chain has TRBV29-1 and TRBJ2-5; D remains ambiguous. V lost 2 bases and J lost 2, with 9 bases in between. Looked up from germline, CDR1 is SQVTM and CDR2 is ANQGSEA. The CDR3 is 13 residues long.

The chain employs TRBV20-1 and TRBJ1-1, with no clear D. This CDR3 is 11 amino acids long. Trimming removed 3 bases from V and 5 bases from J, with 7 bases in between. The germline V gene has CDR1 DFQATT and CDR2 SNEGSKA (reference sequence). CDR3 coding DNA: TGCAGTGCTAGTCTTTGGACTGAAGCTTTCTTT. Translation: CSASLWTEAFF.

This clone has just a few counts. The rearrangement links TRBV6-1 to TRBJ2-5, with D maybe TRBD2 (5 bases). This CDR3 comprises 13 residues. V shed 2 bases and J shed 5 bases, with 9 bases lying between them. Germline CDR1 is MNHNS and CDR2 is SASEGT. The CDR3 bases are TGTGCCAGCAGTGAAAGAGGGATGGAGACCCAGTACTTC. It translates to CASSERGMETQYF.

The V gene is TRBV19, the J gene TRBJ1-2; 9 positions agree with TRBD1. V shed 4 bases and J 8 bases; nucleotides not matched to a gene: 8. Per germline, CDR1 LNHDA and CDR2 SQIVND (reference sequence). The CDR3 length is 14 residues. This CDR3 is CASSTEGQGRGYTF. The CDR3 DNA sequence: TGTGCCAGTAGTACAGAGGGACAGGGCCGGGGCTACACCTTC.

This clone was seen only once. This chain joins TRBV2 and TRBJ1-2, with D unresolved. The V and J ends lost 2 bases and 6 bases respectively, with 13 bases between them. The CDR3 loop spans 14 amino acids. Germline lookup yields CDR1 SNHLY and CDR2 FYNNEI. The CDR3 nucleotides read TGTGCCAGCAGTGAAACGGGCCGAAGGGATGGCTACACCTTC. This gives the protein CASSETGRRDGYTF.

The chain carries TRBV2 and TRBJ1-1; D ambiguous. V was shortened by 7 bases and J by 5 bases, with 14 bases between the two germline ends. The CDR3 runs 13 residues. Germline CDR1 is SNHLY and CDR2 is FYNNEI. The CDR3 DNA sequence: TGTGCCAGCACCCCACCCGGGAGAACTGAAGCTTTCTTT. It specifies CASTPPGRTEAFF.

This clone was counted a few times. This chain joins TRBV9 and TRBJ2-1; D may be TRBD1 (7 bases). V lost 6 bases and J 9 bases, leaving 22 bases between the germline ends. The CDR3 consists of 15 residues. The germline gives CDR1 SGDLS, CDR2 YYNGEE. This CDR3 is CASTTTGRLSTEQFF. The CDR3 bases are TGTGCCAGCACCACGACAGGGAGGCTATCCACTGAGCAGTTCTTC.

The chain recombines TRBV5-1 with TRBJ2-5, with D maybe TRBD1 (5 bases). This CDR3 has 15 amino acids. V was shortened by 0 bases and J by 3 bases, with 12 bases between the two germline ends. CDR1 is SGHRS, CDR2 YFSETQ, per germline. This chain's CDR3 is CASSLAPRTKETQYF. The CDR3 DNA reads TGCGCCAGCAGCTTGGCCCCAAGGACAAAAGAGACCCAGTACTTC.